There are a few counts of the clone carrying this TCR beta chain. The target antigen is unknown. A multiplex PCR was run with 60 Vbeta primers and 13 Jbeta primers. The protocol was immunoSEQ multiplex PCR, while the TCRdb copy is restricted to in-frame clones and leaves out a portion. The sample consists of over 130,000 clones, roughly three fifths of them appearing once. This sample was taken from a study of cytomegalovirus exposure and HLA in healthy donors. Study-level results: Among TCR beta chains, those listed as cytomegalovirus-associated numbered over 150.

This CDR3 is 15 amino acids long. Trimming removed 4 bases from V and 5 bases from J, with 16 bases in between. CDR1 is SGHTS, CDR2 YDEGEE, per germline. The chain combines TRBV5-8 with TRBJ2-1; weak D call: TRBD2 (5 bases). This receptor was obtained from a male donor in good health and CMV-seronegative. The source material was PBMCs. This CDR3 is CASSHSLAFHNEQFF. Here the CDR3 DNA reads TGTGCCAGCAGCCATTCTCTAGCTTTCCACAATGAGCAGTTCTTC.